These T cell receptor beta chains were read from a single sample in a study of early T cells in non-severe SARS-CoV-2 infection. TCRdb recomputed calls from the 5' RACE reads with MiXCR, one row per CDR3 protein. The sample consists of some 70,000 distinct CDR3 sequences, less than 15% of them appearing once. Source material: whole blood. The receptor set was obtained from an adult who was a healthcare worker with PCR-confirmed SARS-CoV-2 infection or an uninfected control (not recorded which). Each CDR3 is given without its conserved first and last residue. Fields, in order: V gene, clone size, J gene, CDR3 protein. Some rows mark clone size as missing; the rest say once, few, many or name a class of expanded clone.

>TRBV7-9|.|TRBJ2-1
ASSSSGTVDEQF
>TRBV10-2|.|TRBJ2-1
ASSPRTSRDRDEQF
>TRBV20-1|.|TRBJ2-1
SARARGAEQF
>TRBV19|many|TRBJ2-5
ASSMTGRAGETQY
>TRBV5-1|few|TRBJ2-1
TSSLRAGGTQSYNEQF
>TRBV12-3/TRBV12-4|.|TRBJ2-1
ASSTGTVFYNEQF
>TRBV2|few|TRBJ2-1
ASSVGTGKNEQF
>TRBV5-1|many|TRBJ2-2
ASKERTNTGELF
>TRBV27|.|TRBJ2-1
ATSGEDNEQF
>TRBV11-2|.|TRBJ2-1
ASSQQGPNEQF
>TRBV28|.|TRBJ2-7
ASKSRPESYEQY
>TRBV5-1|few|TRBJ1-6
ARANVTQGDVNSPLH
>TRBV11-2|many|TRBJ2-5
ASSSDRGRLETQY
>TRBV20-1|many|TRBJ2-1
SAREGGGGSYNEQF
>TRBV29-1|few|TRBJ2-7
SVQTGSTGEQY
>TRBV20-1|.|TRBJ2-7
SASPGTGGFEQY
>TRBV7-2|many|TRBJ2-4
ASSFSGVLAKNIQY
>TRBV15|many|TRBJ1-5
ATSRSPSTLQPQH
>TRBV6-2/TRBV6-3|many|TRBJ2-7
ASSYSREYGVAYEQY
>TRBV4-2|.|TRBJ1-4
ASSQDPARVEEKLF
>TRBV5-4|many|TRBJ2-7
ASSLVGDNLYYEQY
>TRBV28|few|TRBJ1-1
ASSSTWDVREAF
>TRBV7-2|many|TRBJ2-7
ASSFKVQSYEQY
>TRBV28|many|TRBJ2-3
ASRSGGLTDTQY
>TRBV29-1|many|TRBJ1-1
SSMDGNTEAF
>TRBV16|few|TRBJ1-5
ASSHPDRVSNQPQH
>TRBV7-9|many|TRBJ1-1
ASSLVQSARSQAF
>TRBV7-9|few|TRBJ2-5
ASSQQGPETQY
>TRBV6-2/TRBV6-3|.|TRBJ1-6
ASSLREEDSPLH
>TRBV7-6|many|TRBJ2-2
ASSLGTSGRPGTGELF
>TRBV10-3|.|TRBJ2-5
AISEAEGETQY
>TRBV5-6|.|TRBJ2-1
ASSPPGSLSYNEQF
>TRBV30|few|TRBJ1-3
AWSAGRSSGNTIY
>TRBV29-1|few|TRBJ2-1
SVVTGYNEQF
>TRBV28|many|TRBJ2-5
ASNDRGEETQY
>TRBV5-4|many|TRBJ2-4
ASSAPVAGAAKNIQY
>TRBV30|.|TRBJ1-1
AWSVPQGGRPEAF
>TRBV7-8|many|TRBJ2-5
ASSLGRASGRYQETQY
>TRBV7-3|many|TRBJ2-1
ASSPDRTYNEQF
>TRBV5-1|once|TRBJ2-5
ASSLVQGQGAQGTQY